These T cell receptor beta chains were read from a single sample in a study of CD4 T cells in relation to SARS-CoV-2 and coronaviruses. For these receptors, no antigen is known. The repertoire was sequenced with immunoSEQ multiplex PCR; TCRdb's copy has only in-frame clones and lacks some. The data show 16,000 or so clones, roughly 80% seen once. What was sequenced was CD4+ T cells from PBMCs, cultured in vitro. Receptors originate from a human donor in good health. The conserved cysteine and the conserved F or W are not part of the CDR3 here.

j_call v_call cdr3_aa
TRBJ2-7 TRBV30 AWSGWDRMYEQY
TRBJ2-1 TRBV10-2 ASRVIAGDYNEQF
TRBJ2-3 TRBV9 ASSAAGHITDTQY
TRBJ2-5 TRBV5-5 ASSFPGEETQY
TRBJ2-7 TRBV6-5 ASSFGYEQY
TRBJ2-3 TRBV30 AWSRDRGLDTQY
TRBJ2-1 TRBV5-8 ASSLGLVLSNEQF
TRBJ2-2 TRBV28 ASRDPYKTGELF
TRBJ2-1 TRBV7-3 ASSSRDRTMEQF
TRBJ2-3 TRBV6-2/TRBV6-3 ASSYVAGGTDTQY
TRBJ2-7 TRBV10-3 AIRGRPVGAPGGEQY
TRBJ2-7 TRBV5-6 ASSLGLGISYEQY
TRBJ2-1 TRBV19 ASGSGGYNEQF
TRBJ2-7 TRBV11-3 ASSSGLAGVYEQY
TRBJ1-1 TRBV27 ASSFTANLNTEAF
TRBJ1-4 TRBV6-1 ASSPSPGRDEKLF
TRBJ2-7 TRBV5-4 ASSLGLATTYEQY
TRBJ2-1 TRBV7-2 ASSFPGAVNEQF
TRBJ2-3 TRBV7-9 ASSPTVRTNPRSTQY
TRBJ1-1 TRBV11-2 ASSPNPGEMNTEAF
TRBJ2-3 TRBV27 ASSTYRGDDTDTQY
TRBJ2-5 TRBV29-1 SAALVGETQY
TRBJ2-7 TRBV6-5 ASSRDGVYEQY
TRBJ2-3 TRBV9 ASSERTGRTDTQY
TRBJ1-6 TRBV28 ASRLTGSPLH
TRBJ2-7 TRBV24-1 ATSEPGTGVGEQY
TRBJ2-3 TRBV14 ASSERSGVGTDTQY
TRBJ1-2 TRBV7-9 ASSLDGVSNYGYT
TRBJ2-1 TRBV2 ASSNSGRLVNEQF
TRBJ1-2 TRBV18 ASSSGQGLGYGYT
TRBJ1-4 TRBV5-6 ASSLQGRHEKLF
TRBJ2-7 TRBV29-1 SVEDNPSGEQY
TRBJ2-1 TRBV2 ASSEKWGLADYNEQF
TRBJ2-7 TRBV3-1/TRBV3-2 ASSQAGTSGSPYEQY
TRBJ2-3 TRBV5-1 ASSLFRSSTDTQY
TRBJ1-1 TRBV19 AAGNTEAF
TRBJ2-5 TRBV6-6 ASSRTGGKETQY